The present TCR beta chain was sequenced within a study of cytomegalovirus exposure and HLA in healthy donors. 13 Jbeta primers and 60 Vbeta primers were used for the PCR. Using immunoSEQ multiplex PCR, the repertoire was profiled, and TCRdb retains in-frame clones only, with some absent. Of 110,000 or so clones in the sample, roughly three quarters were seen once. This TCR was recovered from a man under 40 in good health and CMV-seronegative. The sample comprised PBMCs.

CDR3 region: CASSRTGSYGYTF. The CDR3 coding sequence is TGTGCCAGCAGCCGTACAGGGAGCTATGGCTACACCTTC. The chain carries TRBV6-1 and TRBJ1-2, with D possibly being TRBD1 (6 bases). Germline V gene data show CDR1 as MNHNS and CDR2 as SASEGT. V dropped 6 bases and J dropped 4 bases, with 12 bases sitting between them. There are 13 residues in the CDR3.